The 27 T cell receptor beta chains in this list originate from one sample, sequenced in a study of blood T cell repertoires in COVID-19. Clones were sequenced by immunoSEQ multiplex PCR, and TCRdb holds only the in-frame ones, with some missing. The sample comprises about 24,000 clones, about 83% of which are singletons, and 25% to 30% rests with the top ten. Sequenced input: peripheral blood. The receptor set was obtained from a human donor with active COVID-19. The donor label of this sample is uncertain.

V and J are TRBV4-1 and TRBJ1-2; the D is unclear. Germline CDR1 and CDR2: MGHRA and YSYEKL. The V and J ends lost 3 bases and 8 bases respectively, with 10 bases between them. The CDR3 spans 12 residues. CDR3 loop: CASSQGSGGYTF. Here the CDR3 DNA reads TGCGCCAGCAGCCAGGGGTCGGGAGGCTACACCTTC.

V is TRBV5-4 and J is TRBJ2-7; 14 bases match TRBD2. Germline assignment: CDR1 SGHNT and CDR2 YYREEE (reference sequence). This CDR3 region has 16 residues. V dropped 0 bases and J dropped 2; count of bases not matched to a gene: 1. The CDR3 loop reads CASSLGLAGGTYEQYF. For the CDR3, the DNA is TGTGCCAGCAGCTTGGGACTAGCGGGGGGGACCTACGAGCAGTACTTC.

CDR3 sequence reads: CASSSPYRGRGQFF. The CDR3 DNA follows: TGTGCCAGCAGCTCTCCTTACAGGGGGCGGGGGCAGTTCTTC. V gene TRBV11-2 combines with J gene TRBJ2-1; 9 bases match TRBD1. V shed 4 bases, J shed 12 bases, and the junction held 10 bases outside the gene matches. Per the germline V gene, CDR1 is SGHAT and CDR2 is FQNNGV. The CDR3 length is 14 residues.

This clone was recorded only once. J is TRBJ1-2 and V is TRBV9; weak D call: TRBD1 (6 bases). The CDR3 runs 15 residues. Germline V gene lookup returns CDR1 SGDLS and CDR2 YYNGEE. Trimming removed 5 bases at V and 8 bases at J, with 22 bases between. CDR3 coding DNA: TGTGCCAGCAGTCTCCGTGGGGGGGGCGCCTCCGGCTACACCTTC. This encodes CASSLRGGGASGYTF.

This chain joins TRBV29-1 and TRBJ1-1; no clear D gene. Trimming took 4 bases from V and 0 from J, leaving 6 bases between them. CDR3 length: 12 amino acids. Looked up from germline, CDR1 is SQVTM and CDR2 is ANQGSEA. In DNA form, the CDR3 reads TGCAGCGTTGGGGAGCTGAACACTGAAGCTTTCTTT. This codes for CSVGELNTEAFF.

The chain carries TRBV5-4 and TRBJ2-5; 15 bases line up with TRBD2. Germline lookup yields CDR1 SGHNT and CDR2 YYREEE (reference sequence). The CDR3 spans 18 residues. V shed 5 bases and J 4 bases; nucleotides not matched to a gene: 12. The CDR3 here is CASSRGLAGGPHGETQYF. The CDR3 nucleotides read TGTGCCAGCAGTCGCGGACTAGCGGGAGGGCCTCACGGAGAGACCCAGTACTTC. Together with reference TRBV5-4 and TRBJ2-5, the CDR3 gives the full variable domain: ETGVTQSPTHLIKTRGQQVTLRCSSQSGHNTVSWYQQALGQGPQFIFQYYREEENGRGNFPPRFSGLQFPNYSSELNVNALELDDSALYLCASSRGLAGGPHGETQYFGPGTRLLVL.

The genes are TRBV7-8 and TRBJ2-7; tentatively, D is TRBD1 (6 bases). Trimming took 7 bases from V and 2 from J, leaving 15 bases between them. Germline-derived CDR1 and CDR2 are SGHVS and FQNEAQ. This CDR3 contains 14 residues. DNA for the CDR3: TGTGCCAGCAACCACGGACAGTTAACCTACGAGCAGTACTTC. Translating it yields CASNHGQLTYEQYF.

The chain recombines TRBV7-6 with TRBJ1-2, with D tentatively TRBD1 (6 bases). Trimming took off 4 bases at V and 6 bases at J, with 15 bases between the two ends. This CDR3 has 14 residues. Germline CDR1 reads SGHVS; CDR2 reads FNYEAQ. Here the CDR3 DNA reads TGTGCCAGCAGCTCAGGACAGTTCCTTGATGGCTACACCTTC. It encodes CASSSGQFLDGYTF.

The V gene is TRBV3-1 (or the pseudogene TRBV3-2), the J gene TRBJ1-1; 8 positions match TRBD1. Germline V gives CDR1 LGHDT, CDR2 YNNKEL (reference sequence). Unmatched junction bases numbered 11, after V lost 4 bases and J lost 4 bases. The CDR3 loop spans 16 amino acids. In DNA form, the CDR3 reads TGTGCCAGCAGCCCTCTACGACAGGGGCGAACCACTGAAGCTTTCTTT. This codes for CASSPLRQGRTTEAFF.

The CDR3 loop is CASSWNSGTGSDTQYF. CDR3 DNA sequence: TGCGCCAGCAGCTGGAACTCCGGGACAGGGTCAGATACGCAGTATTTT. The chain uses TRBV5-1 and TRBJ2-3, with TRBD1 matching 9 bases. Germline loops: CDR1 SGHRS, CDR2 YFSETQ. Trimming removed 3 bases from V and 4 bases from J; junction bases left unmatched: 9. This CDR3 spans 16 amino acids.

The J gene is TRBJ2-1, the V gene TRBV15; a weak D match, TRBD1 (6 bases). CDR3 size: 15 residues. Trimming cost V 3 bases and J 4 bases, with 13 bases left between them. Germline assignment: CDR1 LNHNV and CDR2 YYDKDF (reference sequence). As DNA, the CDR3 is TGTGCCACCAGCAGGACAGGAGTTATTTACAATGAGCAGTTCTTC. Translating gives CATSRTGVIYNEQFF.

The J gene is TRBJ1-2, the V gene TRBV7-3; 9 bases align to TRBD1. V lost 5 bases, J lost 8 bases, and 9 bases stayed unmatched. CDR3 length: 14 residues. Germline values: CDR1 SGHTA, CDR2 FQGTGA. CDR3 sequence reads: CASSRTGGAWGYTF. As DNA, the CDR3 is TGTGCCAGCAGCCGAACAGGGGGCGCATGGGGCTACACCTTC.

The genes are TRBV28 and TRBJ2-3, with 7 bases fitting TRBD2. This CDR3 has 17 amino acids. Looked up from germline, CDR1 is MDHEN and CDR2 is SYDVKM. J was trimmed by 0 bases and V by 5 bases; bases with no gene match: 11. The CDR3 loop is CASSPPGLGASTDTQYF. The CDR3 DNA reads as TGTGCCAGCAGTCCCCCCGGACTAGGGGCTAGCACAGATACGCAGTATTTT.

This rearrangement joins TRBV7-9 to TRBJ2-5; TRBD1 agrees at 9 bases. Trimming removed 3 bases from V and 1 base from J; junction bases left unmatched: 3. Germline CDR1 and CDR2: SEHNR and FQNEAQ (reference sequence). The CDR3 has 15 residues. Written as DNA, the CDR3 is TGTGCCAGCAGCTTCCTGACAGGGGGCCAAGAGACCCAGTACTTC. Translation: CASSFLTGGQETQYF.

V usage is TRBV9 and J usage is TRBJ2-7, with 10 bases aligning to TRBD2. Germline V lookup: CDR1 SGDLS, CDR2 YYNGEE. The CDR3 totals 15 residues. V dropped 3 bases and J dropped 3; count of bases not matched to a gene: 6. The CDR3 DNA is TGTGCCAGCAGCGCTAGCGGGAGCGGGGACTACGAGCAGTACTTC. Translated: CASSASGSGDYEQYF.

The genes are TRBV19 and TRBJ2-2; no definite D call. CDR1 and CDR2 from the germline V gene are LNHDA and SQIVND (reference sequence). This CDR3 region has 14 residues. The V end lost 1 base, the J end lost 1 base, and 4 bases lay between the germline ends. CDR3 bases: TGTGCCAGTAGTATAGCCCAGAACACCGGGGAGCTGTTTTTT. Protein sequence: CASSIAQNTGELFF. Based on the CDR3 plus reference TRBV19 and TRBJ2-2, the full variable domain is DGGITQSPKYLFRKEGQNVTLSCEQNLNHDAMYWYRQDPGQGLRLIYYSQIVNDFQKGDIAEGYSVSREKKESFPLTVTSAQKNPTAFYLCASSIAQNTGELFFGEGSRLTVL.

This clone was picked up one time. The chain employs TRBV30 and TRBJ2-7, with TRBD2 as a possible D gene (7 bases). This CDR3 is built from 11 residues. Germline V lookup: CDR1 GTSNPN, CDR2 SVGIG (reference sequence). Trimming took off 5 bases at V and 7 bases at J, with 12 bases between the two ends. CDR3 amino acids: CAWGGANEQYF. For the CDR3, the DNA is TGTGCCTGGGGGGGGGCGAATGAGCAGTACTTC.

The table lists this clone with a few counts. The chain combines TRBV21-1 with TRBJ1-2; the DNA was not compared with TRBD1, the D call given in the table. TRBV21-1 has pseudogene status. This CDR3 is built from 14 residues. CDR3 DNA sequence: TGTGCCAGCAGCCCTACAGGGTCAAACTATGGCTACACCTTC. Its protein is CASSPTGSNYGYTF.

The rearrangement joins TRBV10-1 to TRBJ1-2, with a weak D call TRBD1 (6 bases). The CDR3 has 16 residues. CDR1 WNHNN and CDR2 SYGVQD come from the germline V gene (reference sequence). V gave up 0 bases and J gave up 3 bases, with 14 bases separating them. In nucleotides, the CDR3 is TGCGCCAGCAGTGAGTCGAGTAGGGGGAGGGACTATGGCTACACCTTC. Protein product: CASSESSRGRDYGYTF.

The V call is TRBV12-3 or TRBV12-4, the J call TRBJ2-2; D is possibly TRBD1 (6 bases). The CDR3 sequence is 13 residues long. V was shortened by 1 base and J by 13 bases, with 13 bases between the two germline ends. CDR3 sequence (DNA): TGTGCCAGCAGTTTAGATTGGGGGCAGGGGCTGTTTTTT. This encodes CASSLDWGQGLFF.

V is TRBV5-1 and J is TRBJ2-1; D remains unclear. The CDR3 length is 14 residues. The V end was cut by 2 bases, the J end by 10 bases, with 16 bases between. Germline V CDR1 and CDR2: SGHRS, YFSETQ. The CDR3 coding sequence is TGCGCCAGCAGCTTTAACATCAGAGTCGGGGAGCAGTTCTTC. This codes for CASSFNIRVGEQFF.

J is TRBJ2-1 and V is TRBV1; the DNA was not used to check the table's D call, TRBD2. TRBV1 is recorded as a pseudogene. The CDR3 contains 15 residues. The CDR3 is CTSSHRTSGYNEQFF. In DNA, the CDR3 is TGCACCAGCAGCCACAGGACTAGCGGTTACAATGAGCAGTTCTTC.

V gene TRBV3-1 (or the pseudogene TRBV3-2) combines with J gene TRBJ1-1; D gene uncertain. The CDR3 runs 13 residues. CDR1 is LGHDT, CDR2 YNNKEL, per germline (reference sequence). V was shortened by 1 base and J by 11 bases, with 14 bases between the two germline ends. CDR3 residues: CASSQVADGGAFF. The CDR3 nucleotides read TGTGCCAGCAGCCAAGTGGCAGACGGAGGGGCTTTCTTT.

This rearrangement joins TRBV4-3 to TRBJ2-1; D is undetermined. The CDR3 consists of 18 residues. V gave up 0 bases and J gave up 1 base, with 16 bases separating them. Germline loops: CDR1 LGHNA, CDR2 YSLEER. The CDR3 nucleotides read TGCGCCAGCAGCCAAGATAGTAAAGGAGCGTTTTCCTACAATGAGCAGTTCTTC. As protein: CASSQDSKGAFSYNEQFF.

The V call is TRBV6-4, the J call TRBJ2-3; TRBD1 aligns across 8 bases. CDR1 is MRHNA, CDR2 SNTAGT, per germline. The V and J ends lost 3 bases and 6 bases, in that order; junction bases with no gene match: 14. This CDR3 contains 17 residues. The CDR3 DNA follows: TGTGCCAGCAGTGAATTCGCAGGGGGCGCACCTTTGGATACGCAGTATTTT. The encoded protein is CASSEFAGGAPLDTQYF.

The V gene is TRBV7-3, the J gene TRBJ2-3; 7 positions agree with TRBD1. The germline CDR1 and CDR2 sequences are SGHTA and FQGTGA. The V segment lost 2 bases and the J segment 4 bases; nucleotides outside the gene matches: 9. The CDR3 has 16 residues. CDR3 residues: CASSLEGGAGADTQYF. DNA for the CDR3: TGTGCCAGCAGCTTAGAAGGGGGCGCCGGGGCAGATACGCAGTATTTT. Together with reference TRBV7-3 and TRBJ2-3, the CDR3 gives the full variable domain: GAGVSQTPSNKVTEKGKYVELRCDPISGHTALYWYRQSLGQGPEFLIYFQGTGAADDSGLPNDRFFAVRPEGSVSTLKIQRTERGDSAVYLCASSLEGGAGADTQYFGPGTRLTVL.

The chain is built from TRBV27 and TRBJ2-5, with 7 bases matching TRBD1. Trimming removed 5 bases from V and 5 bases from J; junction bases left unmatched: 11. The CDR3 is 15 residues long. Germline V gives CDR1 MNHEY, CDR2 SMNVEV (reference sequence). The CDR3 DNA reads TGTGCCAGCAGTCCTCTTAGAGGGGGCGCGGAGACCCAGTACTTC. It yields the protein CASSPLRGGAETQYF.